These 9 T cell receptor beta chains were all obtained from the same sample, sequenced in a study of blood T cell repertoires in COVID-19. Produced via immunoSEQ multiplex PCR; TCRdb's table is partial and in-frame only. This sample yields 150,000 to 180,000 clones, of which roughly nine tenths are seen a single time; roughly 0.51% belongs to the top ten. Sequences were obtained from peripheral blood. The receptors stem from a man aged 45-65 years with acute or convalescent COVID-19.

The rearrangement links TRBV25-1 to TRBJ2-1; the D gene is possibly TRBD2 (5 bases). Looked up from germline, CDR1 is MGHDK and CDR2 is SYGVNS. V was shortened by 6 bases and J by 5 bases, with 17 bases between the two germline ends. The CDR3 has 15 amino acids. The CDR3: CASRDGAAANNEQFF. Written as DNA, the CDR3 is TGTGCCAGCAGGGACGGCGCAGCGGCCAACAATGAGCAGTTCTTC.

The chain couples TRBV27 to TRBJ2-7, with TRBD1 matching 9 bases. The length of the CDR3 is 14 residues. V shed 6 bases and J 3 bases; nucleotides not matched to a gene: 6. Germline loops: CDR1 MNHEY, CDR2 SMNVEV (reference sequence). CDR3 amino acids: CASRLRGQGYEQYF. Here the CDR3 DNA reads TGTGCCAGCAGATTACGGGGACAGGGCTACGAGCAGTACTTC.

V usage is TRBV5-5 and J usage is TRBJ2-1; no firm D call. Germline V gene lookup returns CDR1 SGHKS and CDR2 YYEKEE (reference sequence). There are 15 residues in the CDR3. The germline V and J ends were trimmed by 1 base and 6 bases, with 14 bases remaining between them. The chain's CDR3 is CASSLISFLSNEQFF. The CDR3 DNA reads TGTGCCAGCAGCTTGATTAGCTTCTTGAGCAATGAGCAGTTCTTC.

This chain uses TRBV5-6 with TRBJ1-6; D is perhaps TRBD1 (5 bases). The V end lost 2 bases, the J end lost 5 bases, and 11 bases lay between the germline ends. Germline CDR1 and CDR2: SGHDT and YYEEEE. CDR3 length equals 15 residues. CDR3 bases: TGTGCCAGCAGCTTTGGGACTCTCGATAATTCACCCCTCCACTTT. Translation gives CASSFGTLDNSPLHF.

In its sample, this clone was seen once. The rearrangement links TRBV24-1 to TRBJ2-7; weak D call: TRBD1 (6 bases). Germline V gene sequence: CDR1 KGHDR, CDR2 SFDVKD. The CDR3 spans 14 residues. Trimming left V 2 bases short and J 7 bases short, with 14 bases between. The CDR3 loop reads CATSDSRTVREQYF. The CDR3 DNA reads TGTGCCACCAGTGATTCCCGGACAGTGCGGGAGCAGTACTTC.

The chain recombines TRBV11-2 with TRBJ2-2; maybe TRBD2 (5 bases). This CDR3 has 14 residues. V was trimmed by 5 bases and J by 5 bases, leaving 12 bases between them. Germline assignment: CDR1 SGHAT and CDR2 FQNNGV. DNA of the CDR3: TGTGCCAGCAGCCTAGTGAGGGCAACCGGGGAGCTGTTTTTT. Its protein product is CASSLVRATGELFF.

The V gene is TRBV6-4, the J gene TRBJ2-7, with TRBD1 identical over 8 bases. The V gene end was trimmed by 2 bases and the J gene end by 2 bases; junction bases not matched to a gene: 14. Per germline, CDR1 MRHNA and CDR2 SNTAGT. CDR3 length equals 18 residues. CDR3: CASSDRTGPRQGTYEQYV. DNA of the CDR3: TGTGCCAGCAGTGACCGGACGGGGCCGAGACAGGGGACCTACGAGCAGTACGTC.

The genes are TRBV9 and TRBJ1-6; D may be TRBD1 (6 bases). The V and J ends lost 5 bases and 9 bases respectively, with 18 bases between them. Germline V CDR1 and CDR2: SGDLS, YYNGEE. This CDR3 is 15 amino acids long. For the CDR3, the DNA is TGTGCCAGCAGTCCCAGGACAGCCTCATTTTCACCCCTCCACTTT. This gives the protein CASSPRTASFSPLHF.

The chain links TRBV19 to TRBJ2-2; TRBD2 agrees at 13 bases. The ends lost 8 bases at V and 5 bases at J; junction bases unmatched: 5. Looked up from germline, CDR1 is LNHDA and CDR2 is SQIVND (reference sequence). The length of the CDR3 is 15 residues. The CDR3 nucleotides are TGTGCCAGTCGGACTAGCGGGAGAACGACCGGGGAGCTGTTTTTT. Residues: CASRTSGRTTGELFF.